These 7 T cell receptor beta chains came from one sample sequenced in a study of immune heterogeneity within non-small cell lung tumors (dated by TCRdb to the late 2010s). Sequencing used a HiSeq X Ten. The TCR beta CDR3 region was amplified with a multiplex PCR system whose first round ran for 10 cycles using 32 V-gene forward primers and 13 J-gene reverse primers. TCRdb took the public reads, trimmed them with fastp at Q25, ran MiXCR for clone calling and kept in-frame beta chains. One record per CDR3 amino acid sequence lists the most common genes and DNA. This sample holds about 22,000 distinct CDR3 sequences; less than 35% were observed only once. The ten top clones hold about 3.5% of the sample. Genomic DNA extracted from bulk tumor tissue served as TCR template, with roughly 600 ng gDNA amplified per sample. During surgery, multiple biopsies were taken from each primary tumor and placed as far apart as possible within the tumor mass. The study cohort was described as untreated, and the patients were newly diagnosed NSCLC cases having curative surgery.

The sequencing input was lung tumor tissue. The receptors come from a man in his forties with non-small cell lung cancer.

The gene calls are TRBV28 and TRBJ2-1; 7 nucleotides line up with TRBD1. V shed 2 bases and J 1 base; nucleotides not matched to a gene: 17. There are 20 residues in the CDR3. The germline gives CDR1 MDHEN, CDR2 SYDVKM. The CDR3 coding sequence is TGTGCCAGCAGTTTACGAAGGGGGCGCTTGATGTTAGGTTCCTACAATGAGCAGTTCTTC. Amino acids: CASSLRRGRLMLGSYNEQFF.

CDR3 coding DNA: TGTGCCAGCAGCTCCCACGACCTGAACACTGAAGCTTTCTTT. Protein sequence: CASSSHDLNTEAFF. V and J are TRBV9 and TRBJ1-1; unclear D gene. From germline, CDR1 is SGDLS and CDR2 YYNGEE. The CDR3 covers 14 residues. V was trimmed by 4 bases and J by 0 bases, leaving 10 bases between them.

In this sample, this clonotype turned up a few times. This rearrangement joins TRBV9 to TRBJ2-2; D not resolved. V lost 7 bases and J 0 bases, leaving 10 bases between the germline ends. This CDR3 contains 14 residues. Germline assignment: CDR1 SGDLS and CDR2 YYNGEE. CDR3 protein: CASEAHSNTGELFF. The CDR3 coding sequence is TGTGCCAGCGAAGCGCACTCGAACACCGGGGAGCTGTTTTTT. The variable domain in full, with the rest retrieved from reference TRBV9 and TRBJ2-2, is DSGVTQTPKHLITATGQRVTLRCSPRSGDLSVYWYQQSLDQGLQFLIQYYNGEERAKGNILERFSAQQFPDLHSELNLSSLELGDSALYFCASEAHSNTGELFFGEGSRLTVL.

This chain joins TRBV20-1 and TRBJ2-1, with 7 bases lining up with TRBD2. Germline V gene lookup returns CDR1 DFQATT and CDR2 SNEGSKA (reference sequence). The CDR3 is 13 residues long. J gave up 2 bases and V 5 bases, and 3 bases lay outside the gene matches. This CDR3 reads CSALAATYNEQFF. Here the CDR3 DNA reads TGCAGTGCTCTAGCGGCAACCTACAATGAGCAGTTCTTC.

A remark on this clonotype: This clone may be a read error of a much larger clone one base away. This chain connects TRBV12-3 or TRBV12-4 to TRBJ1-5; the D gene is possibly TRBD1 (6 bases). The V end was cut by 6 bases, the J end by 2 bases, with 14 bases between. The CDR3 sequence is 15 residues long. CDR3 sequence: CASSEGEGRNQPQHF. DNA for the CDR3: TGTGCCAGCAGCGAGGGGGAGGGGCGCAATCAGCCCCAGCATTTT.

The gene calls are TRBV4-1 and TRBJ2-7; D is perhaps TRBD2 (6 bases). Deletions cut 1 base from V and 2 bases from J, with 12 bases between. In germline, CDR1 is MGHRA, CDR2 YSYEKL. This CDR3 has 15 amino acids. CDR3 nucleotides: TGCGCCAGCAGCCAAGTAAGCGGGCGTACCTACGAGCAGTACTTC. Protein product: CASSQVSGRTYEQYF.

This clonotype has at least ten counts. This CDR3 reads CASSVQGLTYEQYF. CDR3 bases: TGCGCCAGCAGCGTACAGGGGTTAACCTACGAGCAGTACTTC. The V call is TRBV5-1, the J call TRBJ2-7, with 7 positions matching TRBD1. J lost 2 bases, V lost 4 bases, and 6 bases had no gene match. The CDR3 runs 14 residues. Germline-derived CDR1 and CDR2 are SGHRS and YFSETQ.